What follows are 23 T cell receptor beta chains derived from one specimen sequenced in a study of cytomegalovirus exposure and HLA in healthy donors (dated by TCRdb to the late 2010s). The library was built by means of the immunoSEQ multiplex PCR assay. For the multiplex PCR, a mixture combining 60 forward primers for TCR Vbeta segments and 13 reverse primers for TCR Jbeta segments was used. This is the immuneACCESS table as TCRdb keeps it, with only in-frame sequences that have V and J called. A part of the clones is gone; compared with another copy, unresolved V genes explain less than half, and the rest is unexplained. Present in this sample are fewer than 250,000 clones, around four fifths of which were seen just once. Clones ranked in the top ten supply roughly 10% of the sample. The specimen was PBMCs. These receptors came from a woman in her fifties or sixties in good health and CMV-seropositive.

This rearrangement joins TRBV5-6 to TRBJ1-5; unclear D gene. Germline assignment: CDR1 SGHDT and CDR2 YYEEEE. Trimming stripped 4 bases from V and 7 bases from J, with 12 bases between. CDR3 size: 13 residues. DNA of the CDR3: TGTGCCAGCAGCCCAGCGAGAGGCCAGCCCCAGCATTTT. It codes for CASSPARGQPQHF. The full variable domain, with the rest looked up from reference TRBV5-6 and TRBJ1-5, is DAGVTQSPTHLIKTRGQQVTLRCSPKSGHDTVSWYQQALGQGPQFIFQYYEEEERQRGNFPDRFSGHQFPNYSSELNVNALLLGDSALYLCASSPARGQPQHFGDGTRLSIL.

The V gene is TRBV5-5, the J gene TRBJ1-4, with a tentative D call TRBD1 (6 bases). CDR1 and CDR2 (germline): SGHKS, YYEKEE (reference sequence). This CDR3 is 14 amino acids long. V lost 2 bases and J 7 bases, leaving 12 bases between the germline ends. In nucleotides, the CDR3 is TGTGCCAGCAGCTTAGGGACAAGGGGTGAAAAACTGTTTTTT. It specifies CASSLGTRGEKLFF.

The rearrangement links TRBV9 to TRBJ2-7; no clear D gene. Germline V lookup: CDR1 SGDLS, CDR2 YYNGEE. Trimming cost V 3 bases and J 2 bases, with 12 bases left between them. CDR3 length equals 14 residues. The CDR3 DNA sequence: TGTGCCAGCAGCGCTGCTTTGAGGCCCTACGAGCAGTACTTC. It encodes CASSAALRPYEQYF.

The chain couples TRBV6-1 to TRBJ1-1, with D possibly being TRBD1 (5 bases). CDR3 length equals 13 residues. V shed 9 bases and J shed 5 bases, with 16 bases lying between them. Germline V gene lookup returns CDR1 MNHNS and CDR2 SASEGT. CDR3 coding DNA: TGTGCCAGTGTCAGGGTACGTGGTACTGAAGCTTTCTTT. As protein: CASVRVRGTEAFF.

This clone is a singleton in its sample. The chain carries TRBV18 and TRBJ1-2; 9 nucleotides match TRBD1. The V gene end was trimmed by 3 bases and the J gene end by 2 bases; junction bases not matched to a gene: 10. Germline V gene lookup returns CDR1 KGHSH and CDR2 LQKENI. The CDR3 spans 17 residues. The CDR3 reads CASSPVLQGAQNYGYTF. The CDR3 DNA sequence: TGTGCCAGCTCACCGGTTTTACAGGGGGCGCAAAACTATGGCTACACCTTC.

The rearrangement joins TRBV5-1 to TRBJ2-7; D ambiguous. The CDR3 spans 16 residues. V shed 0 bases and J shed 0 bases, with 13 bases lying between them. The germline V gene has CDR1 SGHRS and CDR2 YFSETQ. The CDR3 is CASSLGGVAASYEQYF. CDR3 sequence (DNA): TGCGCCAGCAGCTTGGGAGGAGTGGCGGCCTCCTACGAGCAGTACTTC. Supplemented by reference TRBV5-1 and TRBJ2-7, the full variable domain reads KAGVTQTPRYLIKTRGQQVTLSCSPISGHRSVSWYQQTPGQGLQFLFEYFSETQRNKGNFPGRFSGRQFSNSRSEMNVSTLELGDSALYLCASSLGGVAASYEQYFGPGTRLTVT.

The V call is TRBV27, the J call TRBJ2-3; TRBD2 matches at 8 bases. Germline-derived CDR1 and CDR2 are MNHEY and SMNVEV (reference sequence). V gave up 8 bases and J gave up 5 bases; unmatched junction bases: 15. The CDR3 sequence is 16 residues long. CDR3 in amino acids: CASYAGSGGLRDTQYF. The CDR3 DNA follows: TGTGCCAGCTACGCGGGGTCGGGGGGGCTTAGAGATACGCAGTATTTT.

The chain carries TRBV5-5 and TRBJ2-2; maybe TRBD1 (5 bases). Deletions cut 2 bases from V and 6 bases from J, with 17 bases between. The CDR3 consists of 16 residues. Germline lookup yields CDR1 SGHKS and CDR2 YYEKEE (reference sequence). The CDR3 spells CASSFSQGLNAGELFF. The CDR3 DNA reads TGTGCCAGCAGCTTTAGCCAGGGCTTAAACGCCGGGGAGCTGTTTTTT.

The chain has TRBV5-6 and TRBJ2-3; 7 bases map to TRBD2. CDR1 and CDR2 from the germline V gene are SGHDT and YYEEEE. J was trimmed by 4 bases and V by 0 bases; bases with no gene match: 8. There are 16 residues in the CDR3. The CDR3 loop reads CASSLVGGGRADTQYF. Here the CDR3 DNA reads TGTGCCAGCAGCTTGGTAGGCGGGGGACGGGCAGATACGCAGTATTTT.

Remarks on this clone: Other DNA sequences within the sample encode an identical CDR3. V usage is TRBV7-3 and J usage is TRBJ2-1; perhaps TRBD2 as D (5 bases). Between the trimmed V and J ends, which lost 1 base and 9 bases, there was a span of 7 bases. The CDR3 covers 12 residues. Germline V lookup: CDR1 SGHTA, CDR2 FQGTGA. The CDR3 nucleotides are TGTGCCAGCAGCTTAAATCGGGGTGAGCAGTTCTTC. Encoded protein: CASSLNRGEQFF. Combining the CDR3 with reference TRBV7-3 and TRBJ2-1 gives the whole variable domain GAGVSQTPSNKVTEKGKYVELRCDPISGHTALYWYRQSLGQGPEFLIYFQGTGAADDSGLPNDRFFAVRPEGSVSTLKIQRTERGDSAVYLCASSLNRGEQFFGPGTRLTVL.

This clone was seen once. The rearrangement links TRBV4-2 to TRBJ2-3; 9 bases align to TRBD2. The V gene's germline CDR1 is LGHNA and CDR2 YNFKEQ. The CDR3 loop spans 15 amino acids. J was trimmed by 1 base and V by 5 bases; bases with no gene match: 4. The CDR3 DNA sequence: TGTGCCAGCAGCACCCAGCGGGGGGGCACAGATACGCAGTATTTT. Translating gives CASSTQRGGTDTQYF.

The chain uses TRBV5-1 and TRBJ2-5, with D possibly TRBD1 on 6 matching bases. With the DNA end fitting TRBJ2-7 better, the J assignment may be wrong. Germline values: CDR1 SGHRS, CDR2 YFSETQ. CDR3 size: 13 residues. The CDR3 nucleotides are TGCGCCAGCAGCCTTACAGGGACCCACGAGCAGTACTTC. Translating it yields CASSLTGTHEQYF.

The chain couples TRBV27 to TRBJ2-5; D possibly corresponds to TRBD2 (6 bases). V was shortened by 2 bases and J by 4 bases, with 8 bases between the two germline ends. CDR3 size: 13 residues. CDR1 MNHEY and CDR2 SMNVEV come from the germline V gene (reference sequence). CDR3 sequence reads: CASSLGGLETQYF. The CDR3 DNA follows: TGTGCCAGCAGTTTAGGGGGGTTAGAGACCCAGTACTTC.

This chain joins TRBV30 and TRBJ2-5, with TRBD2 identical over 10 bases. The CDR3 runs 15 residues. Germline CDR1 GTSNPN, CDR2 SVGIG (reference sequence). With V trimmed by 5 bases and J by 1 base, 7 bases remained unmatched. The CDR3 DNA follows: TGTGCCTGGGCCCGGCTAGCGGGGGCCCAAGAGACCCAGTACTTC. Encoded protein: CAWARLAGAQETQYF.

The gene calls are TRBV7-3 and TRBJ2-2; D remains unclear. CDR3 length equals 13 residues. The V end lost 5 bases, the J end lost 4 bases, and 8 bases lay between the germline ends. Germline CDR1 SGHTA, CDR2 FQGTGA. The CDR3 loop is CASSPSVTGELFF. The CDR3 nucleotides are TGTGCCAGCAGCCCCTCAGTCACCGGGGAGCTGTTTTTT.

This chain connects TRBV27 to TRBJ1-6, with 7 bases aligning to TRBD1. This CDR3 has 16 residues. CDR1 is MNHEY, CDR2 SMNVEV, per germline (reference sequence). V dropped 5 bases and J dropped 7; count of bases not matched to a gene: 11. CDR3 sequence reads: CASSMTGDSRNSPLHF. The CDR3 coding sequence is TGTGCCAGCAGTATGACCGGGGACAGCCGAAATTCACCCCTCCACTTT.

The rearrangement uses TRBV7-3 and TRBJ2-1, with D perhaps TRBD2 (5 bases). Per the germline V gene, CDR1 is SGHTA and CDR2 is FQGTGA. With 8 bases removed from V and 5 bases from J, the gap between germline ends came to 13 bases. The CDR3 extends over 13 amino acids. The CDR3 nucleotides read TGTGCCAGCTCCACGGGGTGGGACAATGAGCAGTTCTTC. As protein: CASSTGWDNEQFF.

The rearrangement joins TRBV5-1 to TRBJ2-7; D remains unclear. The CDR3 is 13 residues long. In germline, CDR1 is SGHRS, CDR2 YFSETQ. The V and J ends lost 6 bases and 0 bases respectively, with 10 bases between them. DNA of the CDR3: TGCGCCAGCACCGCACAGAACTCCTACGAGCAGTACTTC. Translation: CASTAQNSYEQYF.

The sample holds a few counts of this clone. The chain couples TRBV5-6 to TRBJ2-2; D is uncertain. Germline V gene lookup returns CDR1 SGHDT and CDR2 YYEEEE. The V and J ends lost 0 bases and 5 bases respectively, with 11 bases between them. The CDR3 is made up of 15 amino acids. The CDR3 DNA sequence: TGTGCCAGCAGCTTGGCGGTCACGGTAACCGGGGAGCTGTTTTTT. It specifies CASSLAVTVTGELFF.

CDR3: CASSTDRFEEETQYF. Here the CDR3 DNA reads TGTGCCAGCAGTACCGACAGGTTTGAGGAGGAGACCCAGTACTTC. The chain joins TRBV2 to TRBJ2-5; D possibly corresponds to TRBD1 (6 bases). The CDR3 is 15 amino acids. Germline CDR1 SNHLY, CDR2 FYNNEI. Trimming stripped 5 bases from V and 5 bases from J, with 18 bases between.

This chain joins TRBV4-3 and TRBJ2-1; 7 bases are a match to TRBD2. Germline V lookup: CDR1 LGHNA, CDR2 YSLEER. CDR3 length: 13 residues. V dropped 4 bases and J dropped 9; count of bases not matched to a gene: 6. CDR3 loop: CASSLLTSSEQFF. CDR3 DNA: TGCGCCAGCAGCCTCTTGACTAGCAGTGAGCAGTTCTTC.

In the case of this clone: Other DNA sequences of this sample code for an identical CDR3. The J gene is TRBJ2-7, the V gene TRBV5-1, with 8 bases lining up with TRBD1. This CDR3 is built from 14 residues. Germline assignment: CDR1 SGHRS and CDR2 YFSETQ. V lost 0 bases to trimming and J lost 2 bases; unmatched junction nucleotides: 1. CDR3 loop: CASSLGTGTYEQYF. The CDR3 DNA is TGCGCCAGCAGCTTGGGGACAGGGACCTACGAGCAGTACTTC.

The chain carries TRBV30 and TRBJ2-2, with 8 bases lining up with TRBD1. J lost 6 bases, V lost 3 bases, and 9 bases had no gene match. CDR3 length equals 15 residues. The germline CDR1 and CDR2 sequences are GTSNPN and SVGIG (reference sequence). CDR3 residues: CAWSPGQVVPGELFF. The CDR3 DNA follows: TGTGCCTGGAGCCCGGGACAGGTGGTTCCCGGGGAGCTGTTTTTT.